One and the same sample provided the 15 T cell receptor beta chains below, sequenced in a study of identical twins. TCRdb reprocessed the 5' RACE reads with MiXCR, giving one entry per CDR3 protein. The top ten hold 0.8% to 1% of the sample, which has fewer than 500,000 distinct CDR3 sequences, roughly an eighth seen once. The same specimen was also included in a second study, on yellow fever vaccine responses in identical twins.

Specimen: CD4+ T cells sorted from blood. The origin of the receptors is a woman under 30 in good health.

V usage is TRBV20-1 and J usage is TRBJ2-5; D is perhaps TRBD2 (6 bases). Germline loops: CDR1 DFQATT, CDR2 SNEGSKA (reference sequence). The CDR3 contains 14 residues. V was trimmed by 6 bases and J by 1 base, leaving 15 bases between them. In nucleotides, the CDR3 is TGCAGTGCCCAAGCCAGACTAGGCCAAGAGACCCAGTACTTC. Amino acids: CSAQARLGQETQYF.

This chain uses TRBV10-3 with TRBJ2-7, with 13 bases fitting TRBD2. The junction had 7 bases not matched to a gene; V was cut back by 6 bases and J by 5 bases. The CDR3 covers 15 residues. CDR1 is ENHRY and CDR2 is SYGVKD in the germline V gene. The CDR3 spells CAIRRTSGGAHEQYF. The CDR3 DNA reads as TGTGCCATCAGACGCACTAGCGGGGGGGCCCACGAGCAGTACTTC.

The J gene is TRBJ2-3, the V gene TRBV6-4; 10 bases match TRBD1. This CDR3 comprises 15 residues. CDR1 is MRHNA and CDR2 is SNTAGT in the germline V gene. Losses at the gene ends were 2 bases for V and 1 base for J; bases not matched to a gene: 0. The CDR3 sequence is CASSDGTGGTDTQYF. DNA for the CDR3: TGTGCCAGCAGTGACGGGACAGGGGGCACAGATACGCAGTATTTT.

CDR3 amino acids: CASSLAPAGAGIETQYF. The CDR3 coding sequence is TGTGCCAGCAGCTTGGCGCCGGCGGGGGCGGGGATTGAGACCCAGTACTTC. The chain recombines TRBV5-4 with TRBJ2-5, with D perhaps matching TRBD2 (7 bases). Germline CDR1 and CDR2: SGHNT and YYREEE (reference sequence). The CDR3 length is 17 residues. V dropped 0 bases and J dropped 5 bases, with 20 bases sitting between them.

This clonotype was counted only a few times. The chain links TRBV4-3 to TRBJ1-1; D unresolved. The CDR3 totals 14 residues. In germline, CDR1 is LGHNA, CDR2 YSLEER. Trimming removed 1 base at V and 0 bases at J, with 6 bases between. CDR3 region: CASSQGRMNTEAFF. CDR3 sequence (DNA): TGCGCCAGCAGCCAAGGCAGGATGAACACTGAAGCTTTCTTT.

This clonotype was detected many times. The CDR3, as DNA: TGTGCCAGCAGCCTTGCGGCAGGGACTGAAGCTTTCTTT. Amino acids: CASSLAAGTEAFF. The chain uses TRBV14 and TRBJ1-1; D may be TRBD1 (5 bases). With 4 bases removed from V and 5 bases from J, the gap between germline ends came to 11 bases. The CDR3 extends over 13 amino acids. From germline, CDR1 is SGHDN and CDR2 FVKESK.

J is TRBJ1-1 and V is TRBV14, with 8 nucleotides matching TRBD1. In germline, CDR1 is SGHDN, CDR2 FVKESK. This CDR3 spans 15 amino acids. Germline trimming cut 4 bases from V and 1 base from J; bases unmatched to any gene: 5. CDR3 sequence reads: CASSRQGLGNTEAFF. CDR3 sequence (DNA): TGTGCCAGCAGCCGACAGGGGCTTGGGAACACTGAAGCTTTCTTT.

This clonotype was seen a handful of times. The chain couples TRBV4-3 to TRBJ2-2, with TRBD2 matching 11 bases. V lost 3 bases and J lost 0; bases outside the gene matches: 9. This CDR3 region has 19 residues. Germline assignment: CDR1 LGHNA and CDR2 YSLEER. This CDR3 reads CASSQASGTSGTNTGELFF. In DNA form, the CDR3 reads TGCGCCAGCAGCCAGGCATCCGGGACTAGCGGAACGAACACCGGGGAGCTGTTTTTT.

This clonotype appeared a few times. The chain uses TRBV11-2 and TRBJ2-5; D may match TRBD1 or TRBD2 (5 bases each). This CDR3 has 15 residues. Trimming took 4 bases from V and 5 from J, leaving 17 bases between them. Germline V lookup: CDR1 SGHAT, CDR2 FQNNGV. CDR3 protein: CASSSFGTPGETQYF. The CDR3 nucleotides read TGTGCCAGCAGCTCATTCGGGACGCCGGGGGAGACCCAGTACTTC.

This clonotype was counted between two and nine times. The chain couples TRBV20-1 to TRBJ2-1, with TRBD2 as a possible D gene (6 bases). CDR3 length: 14 residues. V gave up 5 bases and J gave up 4 bases, with 15 bases separating them. Germline values: CDR1 DFQATT, CDR2 SNEGSKA (reference sequence). The CDR3 here is CSARETRLYNEQFF. CDR3 nucleotides: TGCAGTGCTCGGGAGACTAGGCTTTACAATGAGCAGTTCTTC.

This chain uses TRBV5-1 with TRBJ2-5; D not certain. With 5 bases removed from V and 2 bases from J, the gap between germline ends came to 10 bases. This CDR3 region has 13 residues. Germline V gene data show CDR1 as SGHRS and CDR2 as YFSETQ. In nucleotides, the CDR3 is TGCGCCAGCAGAACCGGGCCTCAAGAGACCCAGTACTTC. Encoded protein: CASRTGPQETQYF.

V is TRBV15 and J is TRBJ1-1; TRBD1 is a possible D gene (6 bases). CDR3 length: 14 amino acids. V shed 5 bases and J shed 0 bases, with 10 bases lying between them. Germline loops: CDR1 LNHNV, CDR2 YYDKDF (reference sequence). The CDR3 loop reads CATSPRGMNTEAFF. CDR3 in DNA: TGTGCCACCAGCCCCAGGGGTATGAACACTGAAGCTTTCTTT.

The genes are TRBV7-9 and TRBJ2-1; the match to TRBD2 covers 14 bases. The J call may be incorrect, as the DNA end agrees better with TRBJ2-5. Germline values: CDR1 SEHNR, CDR2 FQNEAQ (reference sequence). The CDR3 has 13 residues. CDR3 region: CASSAGLAGDQYF. DNA of the CDR3: TGTGCCAGCAGCGCGGGACTAGCGGGGGACCAGTACTTC.

Comment on this clonotype: A read error may account for a junction end that differs from germline. This chain connects TRBV20-1 to TRBJ2-2; 10 bases match TRBD2. The CDR3 is 16 amino acids. From germline, CDR1 is DFQATT and CDR2 SNEGSKA (reference sequence). CDR3 region: CCAKLAGGLNTGELFF. In DNA form, the CDR3 reads TGCTGTGCTAAGTTAGCGGGGGGCCTGAACACCGGGGAGCTGTTTTTT.

The V call is TRBV9, the J call TRBJ1-5; a weak D match, TRBD1 (5 bases). The CDR3 is 15 amino acids. Germline V CDR1 and CDR2: SGDLS, YYNGEE. Deletions cut 3 bases from V and 4 bases from J, with 14 bases between. The CDR3 loop reads CASSASGRSNQPQHF. CDR3 DNA: TGTGCCAGCAGCGCATCGGGACGGAGTAATCAGCCCCAGCATTTT.